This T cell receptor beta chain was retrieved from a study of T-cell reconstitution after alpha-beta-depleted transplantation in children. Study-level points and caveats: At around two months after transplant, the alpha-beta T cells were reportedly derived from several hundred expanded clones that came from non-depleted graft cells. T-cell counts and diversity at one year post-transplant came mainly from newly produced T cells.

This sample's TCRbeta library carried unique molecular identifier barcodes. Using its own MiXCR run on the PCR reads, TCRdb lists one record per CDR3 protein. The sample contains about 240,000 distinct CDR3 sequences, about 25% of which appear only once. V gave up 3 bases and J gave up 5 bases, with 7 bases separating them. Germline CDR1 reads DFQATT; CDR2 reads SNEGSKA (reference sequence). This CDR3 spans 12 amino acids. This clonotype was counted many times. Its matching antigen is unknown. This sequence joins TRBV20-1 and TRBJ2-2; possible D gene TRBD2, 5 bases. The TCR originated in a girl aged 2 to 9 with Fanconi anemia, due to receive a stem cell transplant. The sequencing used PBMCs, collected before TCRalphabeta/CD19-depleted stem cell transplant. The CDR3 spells CSAREDTGELFF. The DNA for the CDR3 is TGCAGTGCTAGGGAGGATACCGGGGAGCTGTTTTTT.